These 32 T cell receptor beta chains share one sample of origin, sequenced in a study of identical twins. TCRdb recomputed calls from the 5' RACE reads with MiXCR, one row per CDR3 protein. The table has about 720,000 distinct CDR3 sequences, around 8.6% seen once. This sample was shared with a second study, whose subject was yellow fever vaccine responses in identical twins.

The sample consisted of PBMCs. Source of these receptors: a woman between 18 and 29 years old in good health.

This clonotype occurred many times. The rearrangement links TRBV12-3 or TRBV12-4 to TRBJ2-7; 9 nucleotides agree with TRBD1. There are 13 residues in the CDR3. The J segment lost 9 bases and the V segment lost 5 bases, leaving 8 bases of the junction unmatched. The CDR3 region is CASSTGTGIAQYF. In DNA, the CDR3 is TGTGCCAGCAGTACCGGGACAGGGATCGCGCAGTACTTC.

This clonotype was seen only a few times. V gene TRBV20-1 combines with J gene TRBJ2-1, with TRBD1 identical over 7 bases. The germline V gene encodes CDR1 DFQATT and CDR2 SNEGSKA (reference sequence). CDR3 size: 12 residues. V shed 5 bases and J 9 bases; nucleotides not matched to a gene: 7. This chain's CDR3 is CSAGDKGAEQFF. The DNA of the CDR3 is TGCAGTGCTGGGGACAAGGGGGCTGAGCAGTTCTTC.

This chain uses TRBV18 with TRBJ2-2, with D perhaps matching TRBD2 (7 bases). Trimming took 0 bases from V and 1 from J, leaving 12 bases between them. This CDR3 comprises 17 residues. CDR1 is KGHSH, CDR2 LQKENI, per germline. The chain's CDR3 is CASSPPGGRRNTGELFF. The CDR3 region has the DNA TGTGCCAGCTCACCACCGGGGGGGCGAAGGAACACCGGGGAGCTGTTTTTT. The variable domain in full, completed from reference TRBV18 and TRBJ2-2, reads NAGVMQNPRHLVRRRGQEARLRCSPMKGHSHVYWYRQLPEEGLKFMVYLQKENIIDESGMPKERFSAEFPKEGPSILRIQQVVRGDSAAYFCASSPPGGRRNTGELFFGEGSRLTVL.

The V and J genes are TRBV5-1 and TRBJ1-4, with D possibly TRBD1 on 5 matching bases. The V end lost 1 base, the J end lost 1 base, and 5 bases lay between the germline ends. The CDR3 runs 14 residues. Looked up from germline, CDR1 is SGHRS and CDR2 is YFSETQ. CDR3 DNA sequence: TGCGCCAGCAGCTTGACAGGAACTAATGAAAAACTGTTTTTT. Protein: CASSLTGTNEKLFF.

The sample holds many counts of this clonotype. The chain carries TRBV14 and TRBJ2-2, with TRBD1 identical over 7 bases. The V gene's germline CDR1 is SGHDN and CDR2 FVKESK. Trimming took 4 bases from V and 0 from J; bases not matched to a gene: 2. The CDR3 runs to 15 residues. CDR3 sequence reads: CASSPQGANTGELFF. The CDR3 DNA reads TGTGCCAGCAGCCCCCAGGGGGCGAACACCGGGGAGCTGTTTTTT. The whole variable domain, filled in from reference TRBV14 and TRBJ2-2, reads EAGVTQFPSHSVIEKGQTVTLRCDPISGHDNLYWYRRVMGKEIKFLLHFVKESKQDESGMPNNRFLAERTGGTYSTLKVQPAELEDSGVYFCASSPQGANTGELFFGEGSRLTVL.

This clonotype was counted only a few times. The rearrangement joins TRBV27 to TRBJ2-1, with D maybe TRBD2 (6 bases). Per germline, CDR1 MNHEY and CDR2 SMNVEV (reference sequence). The V and J ends lost 6 bases and 0 bases respectively, with 15 bases between them. The length of the CDR3 is 16 residues. The CDR3 protein is CASRRDFLSSYNEQFF. CDR3 DNA sequence: TGTGCCAGCAGACGGGACTTCCTAAGCTCCTACAATGAGCAGTTCTTC.

This clonotype was counted ten times or more. In DNA, the CDR3 is TGCGCCAGCAGCTTGGCCGGGAATTCACCCCTCCACTTT. Its translation: CASSLAGNSPLHF. The chain uses TRBV5-1 and TRBJ1-6, with D hard to call. The CDR3 runs 13 residues. The V and J ends lost 0 bases and 7 bases respectively, with 5 bases between them. Germline CDR1 is SGHRS and CDR2 is YFSETQ. The variable domain in full, completed from reference TRBV5-1 and TRBJ1-6, reads KAGVTQTPRYLIKTRGQQVTLSCSPISGHRSVSWYQQTPGQGLQFLFEYFSETQRNKGNFPGRFSGRQFSNSRSEMNVSTLELGDSALYLCASSLAGNSPLHFGNGTRLTVT.

This chain uses TRBV2 with TRBJ2-4, with 9 positions matching TRBD1. Germline assignment: CDR1 SNHLY and CDR2 FYNNEI. V was pared by 0 bases and J by 3 bases, with 18 bases of the junction left unmatched. There are 21 residues in the CDR3. The CDR3 loop is CASSEALRPGGTGKIKNIQYF. The CDR3 region has the DNA TGTGCCAGCAGTGAAGCGCTTCGACCCGGGGGGACAGGGAAAATCAAAAACATTCAGTACTTC.

There are a few counts of this clonotype. V usage is TRBV5-8 and J usage is TRBJ1-2; 7 nucleotides line up with TRBD1. There are 14 residues in the CDR3. CDR1 and CDR2 (germline): SGHTS, YDEGEE. Trimming took 4 bases from V and 6 from J; bases not matched to a gene: 9. In nucleotides, the CDR3 is TGTGCCAGCAGCCGCCGACAGGGCAGGAATGGCTACACCTTC. Translation gives CASSRRQGRNGYTF. Combining the CDR3 with reference TRBV5-8 and TRBJ1-2 gives the whole variable domain EAGVTQSPTHLIKTRGQQATLRCSPISGHTSVYWYQQALGLGLQFLLWYDEGEERNRGNFPPRFSGRQFPNYSSELNVNALELEDSALYLCASSRRQGRNGYTFGSGTRLTVV.

This clonotype has more than one count but fewer than ten. The genes are TRBV9 and TRBJ1-1; D gene ambiguous. The CDR3 has 15 amino acids. Germline CDR1 and CDR2: SGDLS and YYNGEE. The germline V and J ends were trimmed by 0 bases and 0 bases, with 9 bases remaining between them. CDR3 sequence (DNA): TGTGCCAGCAGCGTAGAGGGTAATATGAACACTGAAGCTTTCTTT. Amino acids: CASSVEGNMNTEAFF.

This clonotype was observed at least ten times. The CDR3 nucleotides are TGCAGTGCCTCGGGACAGCAAGAGACCCAGTACTTC. It encodes CSASGQQETQYF. The chain carries TRBV20-1 and TRBJ2-5; 7 bases are shared with TRBD1. The CDR3 is 12 amino acids. From germline, CDR1 is DFQATT and CDR2 SNEGSKA (reference sequence). Trimming removed 6 bases from V and 2 bases from J; junction bases left unmatched: 3.

This clonotype was recorded a few times. The J gene is TRBJ2-7, the V gene TRBV18; perhaps TRBD1 as D (5 bases). V gave up 3 bases and J gave up 7 bases, with 13 bases separating them. Germline V gene lookup returns CDR1 KGHSH and CDR2 LQKENI. The CDR3 totals 13 residues. CDR3 bases: TGTGCCAGCTCACCTTCGACAGTCGGGGAGCAGTACTTC. Translation gives CASSPSTVGEQYF.

The chain is built from TRBV2 and TRBJ2-7; TRBD2 agrees at 7 bases. The J segment lost 6 bases and the V segment lost 6 bases, leaving 8 bases of the junction unmatched. The CDR3 loop spans 13 amino acids. In germline, CDR1 is SNHLY, CDR2 FYNNEI. The CDR3 here is CASSVTSRSEQYF. CDR3 in DNA: TGTGCCAGCAGCGTGACTAGCAGGAGCGAGCAGTACTTC.

This clonotype was seen only a few times. The rearrangement links TRBV18 to TRBJ1-1; D is undetermined. With 0 bases removed from V and 6 bases from J, the gap between germline ends came to 11 bases. Per the germline V gene, CDR1 is KGHSH and CDR2 is LQKENI. The CDR3 extends over 14 amino acids. CDR3 DNA sequence: TGTGCCAGCTCACCACCTTTGGATTTCGCTGAAGCTTTCTTT. It yields the protein CASSPPLDFAEAFF.

This chain connects TRBV5-1 to TRBJ2-7, with D perhaps matching TRBD2 (5 bases). The germline gives CDR1 SGHRS, CDR2 YFSETQ. Trimming cost V 1 base and J 3 bases, with 17 bases left between them. The CDR3 has 16 amino acids. CDR3 region: CASSLSLARGIYEQYF. The CDR3 DNA reads as TGCGCCAGCAGCTTGTCCTTAGCTCGGGGTATCTACGAGCAGTACTTC. Full variable domain (outside the CDR3, taken from reference TRBV5-1 and TRBJ2-7): KAGVTQTPRYLIKTRGQQVTLSCSPISGHRSVSWYQQTPGQGLQFLFEYFSETQRNKGNFPGRFSGRQFSNSRSEMNVSTLELGDSALYLCASSLSLARGIYEQYFGPGTRLTVT.

In its sample, this clonotype was seen many times. The chain links TRBV29-1 to TRBJ2-3; no reliable D call. Trimming stripped 8 bases from V and 2 bases from J, with 11 bases between. The CDR3 sequence is 12 residues long. CDR1 SQVTM and CDR2 ANQGSEA come from the germline V gene. The CDR3: CSPRVATDTQYF. The CDR3 nucleotides read TGCAGCCCTCGGGTAGCCACAGATACGCAGTATTTT.

In this sample, this clonotype turned up a few times. V and J are TRBV7-8 and TRBJ2-5, with D tentatively TRBD1 (6 bases). There are 16 residues in the CDR3. Trimming removed 2 bases from V and 1 base from J, with 14 bases in between. Germline V gene sequence: CDR1 SGHVS, CDR2 FQNEAQ. This chain's CDR3 is CASSLWGHQSQETQYF. The CDR3 DNA follows: TGTGCCAGCAGCTTATGGGGACACCAATCCCAAGAGACCCAGTACTTC.

This clonotype was seen a handful of times. The CDR3 sequence: CASSVYGDGSYEQYF. The DNA of the CDR3 is TGTGCCAGCAGCGTATACGGGGACGGATCCTACGAGCAGTACTTC. This chain joins TRBV9 and TRBJ2-7, with D perhaps TRBD1 or TRBD2 (5 bases each). V lost 1 base and J lost 1, with 12 bases in between. In germline, CDR1 is SGDLS, CDR2 YYNGEE. This CDR3 has 15 amino acids.

This clonotype showed up many times. The V and J genes are TRBV6-2 or TRBV6-3 and TRBJ1-1, with D unresolved. Looked up from germline, CDR1 is MNHEY and CDR2 is SVGEGT. V lost 6 bases and J 1 base, leaving 24 bases between the germline ends. CDR3 size: 18 residues. In nucleotides, the CDR3 is TGTGCCAGCAGCCCTACCCATCTCGGGGTAGAGTGGAACACTGAAGCTTTCTTT. As protein: CASSPTHLGVEWNTEAFF.

This rearrangement joins TRBV28 to TRBJ2-7; D is uncertain. The CDR3 has 12 residues. Germline loops: CDR1 MDHEN, CDR2 SYDVKM. Trimming pared 7 bases from V and 1 base from J, leaving 8 bases between. CDR3 region: CASKVGSYEQYF. In DNA, the CDR3 is TGTGCCAGCAAGGTGGGGTCCTACGAGCAGTACTTC.

This clonotype was counted between two and nine times. The chain employs TRBV30 and TRBJ2-3; D uncertain. The V gene's germline CDR1 is GTSNPN and CDR2 SVGIG (reference sequence). CDR3 length: 12 amino acids. Trimming left V 0 bases short and J 6 bases short, with 7 bases between. The CDR3 loop reads CAWSVSHDTQYF. CDR3 coding DNA: TGTGCCTGGAGTGTATCGCACGATACGCAGTATTTT.

CDR3 in amino acids: CASKWRGQRKNIPEQYF. CDR3 sequence (DNA): TGCGCCAGCAAATGGAGGGGGCAGCGTAAAAACATCCCCGAGCAGTACTTC. The rearrangement joins TRBV10-1 to TRBJ2-7; tentatively, D is TRBD1 (7 bases). The CDR3 extends over 17 amino acids. Germline assignment: CDR1 WNHNN and CDR2 SYGVQD (reference sequence). Trimming cost V 7 bases and J 6 bases, with 28 bases left between them.

The rearrangement uses TRBV20-1 and TRBJ2-3, with a weak D call TRBD1 (6 bases). Germline V gene sequence: CDR1 DFQATT, CDR2 SNEGSKA (reference sequence). V gave up 3 bases and J gave up 0 bases, with 10 bases separating them. There are 14 residues in the CDR3. Written as DNA, the CDR3 is TGCAGTGCTAGGGTGGGGGCTAGCACAGATACGCAGTATTTT. This sequence encodes CSARVGASTDTQYF.

The chain is built from TRBV29-1 and TRBJ2-5, with D maybe TRBD2 (5 bases). V was trimmed by 2 bases and J by 5 bases, leaving 9 bases between them. Germline loops: CDR1 SQVTM, CDR2 ANQGSEA. This CDR3 contains 12 residues. CDR3 in amino acids: CSVERSEETQYF. The CDR3 DNA is TGCAGCGTTGAACGTAGCGAGGAGACCCAGTACTTC.

A few counts support this clonotype. The V gene is TRBV29-1, the J gene TRBJ2-7, with TRBD1 identical over 7 bases. Germline V CDR1 and CDR2: SQVTM, ANQGSEA. The V gene end was trimmed by 7 bases and the J gene end by 6 bases; junction bases not matched to a gene: 12. This CDR3 region has 13 residues. The CDR3 DNA is TGCAGCGCTGTCGGGACAGATTTTTTCGAGCAGTACTTC. Its protein is CSAVGTDFFEQYF.

This clonotype was counted a few times. The chain couples TRBV2 to TRBJ1-2; D not certain. In germline, CDR1 is SNHLY, CDR2 FYNNEI. The CDR3 is made up of 13 amino acids. V shed 3 bases and J shed 5 bases, with 10 bases lying between them. CDR3 loop: CASSDSPWYGYTF. As DNA, the CDR3 is TGTGCCAGCAGTGACTCTCCTTGGTATGGCTACACCTTC.

This clonotype came up many times. The chain couples TRBV10-3 to TRBJ2-5; D gene ambiguous. Deletions cut 2 bases from V and 4 bases from J, with 2 bases between. CDR3 length: 11 residues. Looked up from germline, CDR1 is ENHRY and CDR2 is SYGVKD. The CDR3 region is CAISERETQYF. In DNA form, the CDR3 reads TGTGCCATCAGTGAGAGAGAGACCCAGTACTTC.

The chain joins TRBV14 to TRBJ2-5, with no clear D. With 1 base removed from V and 3 bases from J, the gap between germline ends came to 18 bases. The CDR3 contains 17 residues. The germline CDR1 and CDR2 sequences are SGHDN and FVKESK. The CDR3 reads CASSQVDGWPPEETQYF. In DNA form, the CDR3 reads TGTGCCAGCAGCCAAGTAGATGGGTGGCCACCCGAAGAGACCCAGTACTTC.

The chain recombines TRBV6-1 with TRBJ1-3; D gene ambiguous. The CDR3 length is 15 residues. Deletions cut 7 bases from V and 0 bases from J, with 13 bases between. Germline CDR1 reads MNHNS; CDR2 reads SASEGT. The CDR3 loop is CASTPLGRSGNTIYF. CDR3 sequence (DNA): TGTGCCAGCACCCCACTGGGCCGCTCTGGAAACACCATATATTTT.

This clonotype was detected many times. This chain links TRBV6-1 with TRBJ2-3; 7 nucleotides align to TRBD1. The junction had 7 bases not matched to a gene; V was cut back by 6 bases and J by 4 bases. The CDR3 is 14 amino acids. In germline, CDR1 is MNHNS, CDR2 SASEGT. The CDR3 region is CASSLTGSADTQYF. The CDR3 region has the DNA TGTGCCAGCAGCCTGACAGGGTCCGCAGATACGCAGTATTTT.

The chain combines TRBV6-2 or TRBV6-3 with TRBJ1-1; 7 positions match TRBD1. V lost 2 bases, J lost 11 bases, and 17 bases stayed unmatched. Germline lookup yields CDR1 MNHEY and CDR2 SVGEGT. The CDR3 spans 16 residues. The CDR3 loop is CASSYHVRRGGQGAFF. As DNA, the CDR3 is TGTGCCAGCAGTTACCACGTGCGGAGAGGGGGCCAAGGGGCTTTCTTT.

CDR3: CSGRLAGVTQYF. The DNA for the CDR3 is TGCAGCGGGCGACTAGCGGGAGTTACGCAGTATTTT. The chain joins TRBV29-1 to TRBJ2-3; TRBD2 agrees at 12 bases. Trimming at V came to 7 bases and at J to 8 bases, leaving 4 bases not matched to a gene. The CDR3 has 12 residues. Germline assignment: CDR1 SQVTM and CDR2 ANQGSEA.